Listed below are T cell receptor beta chains from one sample, sequenced in a study of vaccination effects on CD4 cells after COVID-19. Repertoires were generated with immunoSEQ multiplex PCR, while TCRdb's copy carries only in-frame clones and drops some. The sample carries approximately 60,000 clones, under 85% recorded once. For these receptors, no antigen is known. Material: CD4+ T cells from PBMCs cultured without peptide, obtained before COVID-19 vaccination. The receptors come from a human donor who had a prior SARS-CoV-2 infection. Both conserved end residues are part of each CDR3. The order of the fields is D gene, clone size, J gene, V gene, CDR3 DNA, CDR3 protein. The D gene is left open where the match is weak. Size is stated for part of the rows, as once, few or many counts, or as a class when the clone is expanded.

d_gene: NA; abundance: NA; j_gene: TRBJ2-1; v_gene: TRBV6-5; CDR3nt: TGTGCCAGCAGACCAGATAGGAACTCCTACAATGAGCAGTTCTTC; CDR3aa: CASRPDRNSYNEQFF
d_gene: NA; abundance: NA; j_gene: TRBJ2-7; v_gene: TRBV7-6; CDR3nt: TGTGCCAGCAGCTACAAACCTAGCCGCACACCACGGGGCTACGAGCAGTACTTC; CDR3aa: CASSYKPSRTPRGYEQYF
d_gene: NA; abundance: NA; j_gene: TRBJ2-7; v_gene: TRBV7-9; CDR3nt: TGTGCCAGCAGCAAGAGCCCGGACAGCTACTACGAGCAGTACTTC; CDR3aa: CASSKSPDSYYEQYF
d_gene: NA; abundance: NA; j_gene: TRBJ2-2; v_gene: TRBV19; CDR3nt: TGTGCCAGTAGTATATTCGACCGGGGGGAGCTGTTTTTT; CDR3aa: CASSIFDRGELFF
d_gene: TRBD2; abundance: few; j_gene: TRBJ2-7; v_gene: TRBV18; CDR3nt: TGTGCCAGCTCACGGGACTACCAAACCTCCTACGAGCAGTACTTC; CDR3aa: CASSRDYQTSYEQYF
d_gene: NA; abundance: once; j_gene: TRBJ2-7; v_gene: TRBV12-3/TRBV12-4; CDR3nt: TGTGCCAGCAGTTTATTTGGGTTCTACGAGCAGTACTTC; CDR3aa: CASSLFGFYEQYF
d_gene: TRBD1; abundance: NA; j_gene: TRBJ1-4; v_gene: TRBV2; CDR3nt: TGTGCCAGCAGTGAATTACAGGGGGCTGAAAAACTGTTTTTT; CDR3aa: CASSELQGAEKLFF
d_gene: NA; abundance: few; j_gene: TRBJ1-5; v_gene: TRBV4-1; CDR3nt: TGCGCCAGCAGCCAAGATCAAGGGGCAGCCCAGCATTTT; CDR3aa: CASSQDQGAAQHF
d_gene: NA; abundance: NA; j_gene: TRBJ1-6; v_gene: TRBV5-4; CDR3nt: TGTGCCAGCAGCCCGGGGGGGAGAAATTCACCCCTCCACTTT; CDR3aa: CASSPGGRNSPLHF
d_gene: NA; abundance: NA; j_gene: TRBJ2-5; v_gene: TRBV7-9; CDR3nt: TGTGCCAGCAGCTTAATCTCTGGGCAGGGAGAGACCCAGTACTTC; CDR3aa: CASSLISGQGETQYF
d_gene: NA; abundance: few; j_gene: TRBJ1-1; v_gene: TRBV6-6; CDR3nt: TGTGCCAGCAGTTACGCCCCTCTCGGTAACACTGAAGCTTTCTTT; CDR3aa: CASSYAPLGNTEAFF
d_gene: NA; abundance: NA; j_gene: TRBJ2-3; v_gene: TRBV6-5; CDR3nt: TGTGCCAGCAGCCCCGGAGGCTTCACAGATACGCAGTATTTT; CDR3aa: CASSPGGFTDTQYF
d_gene: NA; abundance: NA; j_gene: TRBJ2-2; v_gene: TRBV20-1; CDR3nt: TGCAGTGCTAGATTCGGGGAAGGGCTGTTTTTT; CDR3aa: CSARFGEGLFF
d_gene: NA; abundance: NA; j_gene: TRBJ2-5; v_gene: TRBV6-5; CDR3nt: TGTGCCAGCAGTTTTCGTCAAGAGACCCAGTACTTC; CDR3aa: CASSFRQETQYF
d_gene: TRBD2; abundance: NA; j_gene: TRBJ2-6; v_gene: TRBV7-3; CDR3nt: TGTGCCAGCAGCTTAAGGGGTATAGCGGGGTCACGGAGCTCTGGGGCCAACGTCCTGACTTTC; CDR3aa: CASSLRGIAGSRSSGANVLTF
d_gene: TRBD2; abundance: NA; j_gene: TRBJ2-1; v_gene: TRBV5-6; CDR3nt: TGTGCCAGCAGCCGAGGCACTAGCGGGGGGGCGGGTGAGCAGTTCTTC; CDR3aa: CASSRGTSGGAGEQFF
d_gene: TRBD1; abundance: NA; j_gene: TRBJ1-4; v_gene: TRBV27; CDR3nt: TGTGCCAGCAGTTTAAGAGAACAGGGGAGCAATGAAAAACTGTTTTTT; CDR3aa: CASSLREQGSNEKLFF
d_gene: NA; abundance: NA; j_gene: TRBJ2-3; v_gene: TRBV20-1; CDR3nt: TGCAGTGCTAGTTCCATGGTAGATACGCAGTATTTT; CDR3aa: CSASSMVDTQYF
d_gene: NA; abundance: NA; j_gene: TRBJ1-4; v_gene: TRBV5-1; CDR3nt: TGCGCCAGCAGGCGGAAGGAGCATGAAAAACTGTTTTTT; CDR3aa: CASRRKEHEKLFF
d_gene: TRBD2; abundance: once; j_gene: TRBJ2-1; v_gene: TRBV9; CDR3nt: TGTGCCAGCAGCGTAGGCGGGGGGGCCTCGGATGAGCAGTTCTTC; CDR3aa: CASSVGGGASDEQFF
d_gene: NA; abundance: NA; j_gene: TRBJ1-5; v_gene: TRBV6-5; CDR3nt: TGTGCCAGCACCCCGGGAGGTTATAGCAATCAGCCCCAGCATTTT; CDR3aa: CASTPGGYSNQPQHF
d_gene: NA; abundance: few; j_gene: TRBJ1-3; v_gene: TRBV5-4; CDR3nt: TGTGCCAGCAGCTTGGGGGGTCTGGGAGGAAACACCATATATTTT; CDR3aa: CASSLGGLGGNTIYF
d_gene: TRBD1; abundance: NA; j_gene: TRBJ2-7; v_gene: TRBV27; CDR3nt: TGTGCCAGCAGTTCGACAGGGGGCCGGTACGAGCAGTACTTC; CDR3aa: CASSSTGGRYEQYF
d_gene: TRBD2; abundance: NA; j_gene: TRBJ2-7; v_gene: TRBV5-1; CDR3nt: TGCGCCAGCAGTCCAAGCGGGGGGGCATTCTACGAGCAGTACTTC; CDR3aa: CASSPSGGAFYEQYF
d_gene: NA; abundance: medium-sized; j_gene: TRBJ1-5; v_gene: TRBV24-1; CDR3nt: TGTGCCACCAGTGATTTCGGGCAGCCCCAGCATTTT; CDR3aa: CATSDFGQPQHF
d_gene: NA; abundance: once; j_gene: TRBJ2-3; v_gene: TRBV10-3; CDR3nt: TGTGCCATCAGGTTGGAAGATGCCACAGATACGCAGTATTTT; CDR3aa: CAIRLEDATDTQYF
d_gene: NA; abundance: few; j_gene: TRBJ1-5; v_gene: TRBV5-1; CDR3nt: TGCGCCAGCAGCAGGGAGATTAATCAGCCCCAGCATTTT; CDR3aa: CASSREINQPQHF
d_gene: NA; abundance: NA; j_gene: TRBJ2-7; v_gene: TRBV18; CDR3nt: TGTGCCAGCTCACCAGAGCGGATCTCCTACGAGCAGTACTTC; CDR3aa: CASSPERISYEQYF